A selection of T cell receptor beta chains follows, all from one sample in a study of yellow fever vaccine responses in identical twins. Via MiXCR, TCRdb re-called the RT-PCR reads, giving one row per CDR3 protein. The sample contains 35,000 or so distinct CDR3 sequences, less than 70% of which appear only once. The source was T cells from blood (PBMCs), unsorted or a sorted subset (not recorded which), collected before or after yellow fever vaccination (not recorded which). The source of these receptors is a woman younger than 30 who received the yellow fever vaccine. Each CDR3 is given with its conserved first and last residue. The D gene is left open where the match is weak. The size entry is marked missing in some rows and otherwise reads once, few, many or a size class.

j_call	cdr3_length	d_call	clone_size	v_call	cdr3_aa	cdr3_nt
TRBJ1-5	14	NA	NA	TRBV3-1	CASSGGKVNQPQHF	TGTGCCAGCAGCGGAGGTAAGGTTAATCAGCCCCAGCATTTT
TRBJ1-1	13	NA	NA	TRBV10-1	CASSAQGNTEAFF	TGCGCCAGCAGCGCACAGGGGAACACTGAAGCTTTCTTT
TRBJ2-1	14	NA	NA	TRBV2	CASSRSGVYNEQFF	TGTGCCAGCAGCCGGAGCGGCGTCTACAATGAGCAGTTCTTC
TRBJ2-1	11	NA	NA	TRBV2	CASRTSSEQFF	TGTGCCAGCAGAACTTCGTCCGAGCAGTTCTTC
TRBJ2-7	16	TRBD2	few	TRBV7-6	CASSLSTSGSSYEQYF	TGTGCCAGCAGCTTATCGACTAGCGGGAGCTCCTACGAGCAGTACTTC
TRBJ1-1	17	NA	NA	TRBV4-2	CASSQTRQWIRGTEAFF	TGTGCCAGCAGCCAAACCCGACAATGGATCCGGGGGACTGAAGCTTTCTTT
TRBJ1-5	11	NA	NA	TRBV12-3/TRBV12-4	CASSLVEPQHF	TGTGCCAGCAGTTTGGTTGAGCCCCAGCATTTT
TRBJ2-3	11	NA	NA	TRBV2	CASSERNTQYF	TGTGCCAGCAGTGAAAGAAATACGCAGTATTTT
TRBJ2-5	15	NA	NA	TRBV7-6	CASSLGSGPQETQYF	TGTGCCAGCAGCTTAGGATCCGGACCCCAAGAGACCCAGTACTTC
TRBJ2-7	11	TRBD1	NA	TRBV20-1	CSARDSYEQYF	TGCAGTGCAAGGGACAGCTACGAGCAGTACTTC
TRBJ1-5	15	NA	NA	TRBV28	CASSLNSIGNQPQHF	TGTGCCAGCAGTTTAAACAGTATTGGCAATCAGCCCCAGCATTTT
TRBJ1-1	13	NA	few	TRBV4-1	CASSHSGDGEAFF	TGCGCCAGCAGCCATTCCGGGGACGGTGAAGCTTTCTTT
TRBJ2-5	14	NA	NA	TRBV13	CASSNGLKQETQYF	TGTGCCAGCAGCAACGGACTAAAACAAGAGACCCAGTACTTC
TRBJ2-3	17	TRBD2	few	TRBV18	CASSPPTDSGSPDTQYF	TGTGCCAGCTCACCACCCACGGATAGCGGGAGTCCAGATACGCAGTATTTT
TRBJ1-1	15	NA	NA	TRBV7-9	CASSYTPLGNTEAFF	TGTGCCAGCAGCTATACCCCGTTAGGGAACACTGAAGCTTTCTTT
TRBJ2-1	15	NA	NA	TRBV29-1	CSVPKAGRVWDEQFF	TGCAGCGTACCAAAAGCGGGTAGAGTGTGGGATGAGCAGTTCTTC
TRBJ2-1	15	NA	NA	TRBV20-1	CSAKPLGTFYNEQFF	TGCAGTGCTAAACCGTTAGGGACTTTCTACAATGAGCAGTTCTTC
TRBJ2-1	15	TRBD2	NA	TRBV10-3	CAISESGGRDDEQFF	TGTGCCATCAGTGAGTCAGGTGGGAGGGACGATGAGCAGTTCTTC
TRBJ2-3	12	NA	once	TRBV19	CASLPSGDTQYF	TGTGCCAGTCTACCCAGCGGAGATACGCAGTATTTT
TRBJ2-1	15	NA	few	TRBV11-2	CASSFSGTSYNEQFF	TGTGCCAGCAGCTTTTCCGGGACCTCCTACAATGAGCAGTTCTTC
TRBJ2-3	14	NA	NA	TRBV9	CASSVGYNTDTQYF	TGTGCCAGCAGCGTAGGGTATAACACAGATACGCAGTATTTT
TRBJ2-7	10	NA	few	TRBV2	CASSGSEQYF	TGTGCCAGCAGTGGGAGCGAGCAGTACTTC
TRBJ2-7	15	TRBD2	NA	TRBV18	CASSPGTSGTYEQYF	TGTGCCAGCTCCCCCGGGACTAGCGGAACCTACGAGCAGTACTTC
TRBJ1-5	14	NA	NA	TRBV2	CASSDSYSNQPQHF	TGTGCCAGCAGTGATAGTTATAGCAATCAGCCCCAGCATTTT
TRBJ1-1	14	NA	once	TRBV4-2	CASSQDWTRDEAFF	TGTGCCAGCAGCCAAGATTGGACGCGGGATGAAGCTTTCTTT
TRBJ2-1	13	NA	NA	TRBV28	CASGYGRYNEQFF	TGTGCCAGCGGGTATGGCCGATACAATGAGCAGTTCTTC
TRBJ2-1	12	NA	NA	TRBV20-1	CSAREPNNEQFF	TGCAGTGCTAGGGAACCCAATAATGAGCAGTTCTTC
TRBJ2-3	15	TRBD1	few	TRBV2	CASSEEQGSTDTQYF	TGTGCCAGCAGTGAAGAACAGGGGAGCACAGATACGCAGTATTTT
TRBJ1-5	8	NA	NA	TRBV29-1	CSTAPQHF	TGCAGCACCGCGCCCCAGCATTTT
TRBJ2-6	14	NA	few	TRBV2	CASRTGSGANVLTF	TGTGCCAGCAGAACAGGGTCTGGGGCCAACGTCCTGACTTTC
TRBJ2-3	16	TRBD1	NA	TRBV4-1	CASSQDRGLNTDTQYF	TGCGCCAGCAGCCAAGACAGGGGGTTGAACACAGATACGCAGTATTTT
TRBJ1-2	11	NA	NA	TRBV10-3	CAIRGGNGYTF	TGTGCCATCAGGGGGGGCAATGGCTACACCTTC
TRBJ2-6	19	TRBD1	NA	TRBV18	CASSSEVGQGSSGANVLTF	TGTGCCAGCTCATCCGAGGTGGGACAGGGCTCATCTGGGGCCAACGTCCTGACTTTC
TRBJ1-1	14	NA	NA	TRBV10-1	CASSESWGSTEAFF	TGCGCCAGCAGTGAGTCCTGGGGATCCACTGAAGCTTTCTTT
TRBJ2-6	16	TRBD1	NA	TRBV18	CASSATGALGANVLTF	TGTGCCAGCTCAGCGACAGGGGCGCTGGGGGCCAACGTCCTGACTTTC
TRBJ1-1	12	NA	NA	TRBV28	CASTIGNTEAFF	TGTGCCAGCACTATTGGGAACACTGAAGCTTTCTTT
TRBJ1-1	13	NA	few	TRBV10-2	CASSDSGHREAFF	TGCGCCAGCAGTGATTCGGGACACCGTGAAGCTTTCTTT
TRBJ2-7	14	NA	few	TRBV28	CASSRQEDTYEQYF	TGTGCCAGCAGTCGACAGGAGGACACCTACGAGCAGTACTTC
TRBJ2-5	15	NA	few	TRBV4-1	CASSQDEGGLETQYF	TGCGCCAGCAGCCAAGATGAGGGGGGGCTGGAGACCCAGTACTTC
TRBJ1-6	16	TRBD1	NA	TRBV12-3/TRBV12-4	CASSTLTGATNSPLHF	TGTGCCAGCAGTACCCTGACAGGGGCAACGAATTCACCCCTCCACTTT
TRBJ2-2	15	TRBD2	NA	TRBV2	CASSVVAGHSGELFF	TGTGCCAGCAGTGTGGTAGCGGGGCACTCCGGGGAGCTGTTTTTT
TRBJ2-2	15	TRBD2	NA	TRBV7-9	CASSPLAGVTGELFF	TGTGCCAGCAGCCCCCTAGCGGGAGTGACCGGGGAGCTGTTTTTT
TRBJ1-1	12	NA	NA	TRBV20-1	CSARDLNTEAFF	TGCAGTGCTAGAGACCTCAACACTGAAGCTTTCTTT
TRBJ2-5	13	NA	few	TRBV11-3	CASSLDLGETQYF	TGTGCCAGCAGCTTAGATCTGGGTGAGACCCAGTACTTC
TRBJ1-5	12	NA	NA	TRBV7-3	CASSLNGMPQHF	TGTGCCAGCAGCTTAAACGGGATGCCCCAGCATTTT
TRBJ2-1	15	NA	NA	TRBV5-1	CASSTAGSSYNEQFF	TGCGCCAGCAGCACAGCAGGGAGCTCCTACAATGAGCAGTTCTTC
TRBJ2-1	16	NA	NA	TRBV7-6	CASSSGTPYSYNEQFF	TGTGCCAGCAGCTCCGGGACACCTTATTCCTACAATGAGCAGTTCTTC
TRBJ1-2	13	TRBD1	few	TRBV20-1	CSATGQDNYGYTF	TGCAGTGCTACGGGACAGGATAACTATGGCTACACCTTC